This T cell receptor beta chain was obtained from a study of post-analysis software for immune sequencing data. This clonotype was counted a few times. Unique molecular identifiers featured in each of the TCR beta cDNA libraries. TCRdb re-called the PCR reads with MiXCR, one entry per CDR3 protein. Of approximately 770,000 distinct CDR3 sequences in the sample, 40% to 55% are singletons; the top ten hold approximately 4.4%. This TCR was recovered from a girl aged 10 to 17 with multiple sclerosis. Sequencing was carried out using blood.

In DNA, the CDR3 is TGTGCCAGCAGTTTCGGACAGGGGCCCTACAATGAGCAGTTCTTC. Protein sequence: CASSFGQGPYNEQFF. This rearrangement joins TRBV27 to TRBJ2-1; TRBD1 agrees at 9 bases. CDR1 and CDR2 from the germline V gene are MNHEY and SMNVEV (reference sequence). This CDR3 spans 15 amino acids. After removal of 3 bases from V and 2 bases from J, the junction contained 2 bases not matched to a gene.